A single T cell receptor beta chain is shown here with its context. Its antigen is unknown. This table comes from immunoSEQ multiplex PCR, and its TCRdb copy is limited to in-frame clones, with some not included. Of 100,000 to 140,000 clones in the sample, 87% were seen once. This specimen comes from a study of graft-versus-host responses after intestinal transplantation. About the research overall: Anti-thymocyte globulin induction, then tacrolimus and steroids for approximately 3 years, went to all recipients.

Study-wide points: GvH clones were found in recipient marrow; some appeared first in ileum or blood.

The CDR3 spans 13 residues. The ends were cut back, 2 bases at V and 7 bases at J, with 14 bases in the middle. CDR1 is GTSNPN and CDR2 is SVGIG in the germline V gene (reference sequence). The sample was unstimulated CD4+ T cells sorted from spleen or lymph node cells, taken before transplant. The clonotype originates from a human donor who was the organ donor for an intestinal transplant. J is TRBJ1-1 and V is TRBV30; D uncertain. CDR3 amino acids: CAWSFRRESEAFF. The CDR3 coding sequence is TGTGCCTGGAGTTTTCGAAGGGAGAGTGAAGCTTTCTTT. Filled out from reference TRBV30 and TRBJ1-1, the complete variable domain reads SQTIHQWPATLVQPVGSPLSLECTVEGTSNPNLYWYRQAAGRGLQLLFYSVGIGQISSEVPQNLSASRPQDRQFILSSKKLLLSDSGFYLCAWSFRRESEAFFGQGTRLTVV.